This T cell receptor beta chain is drawn from a study of T cells in Graves' hyperthyroidism and ophthalmopathy. Whole-study results and caveats: The authors' 13 V-J model separated ophthalmopathy from stable hyperthyroidism. The majority of expanded thyroid clonotypes above 0.001 also appeared in blood.

Researchers took RNA transcripts and amplified the TCR beta CDR3 regions from them. During a first-round RT-PCR of the TCR CDR3, the HTBI primer set was used. TCRdb recomputed calls from the multiplex PCR reads with MiXCR, one row per CDR3 protein. The table lists a few hundred thousand distinct CDR3 sequences, less than 20% of them singletons. This clonotype was counted only a few times. Antigen: not known. This CDR3 contains 14 residues. V shed 5 bases, J shed 5 bases, and the junction held 6 bases outside the gene matches. Looked up from germline, CDR1 is SGHTA and CDR2 is FQGNSA. Diagnoses used clinical symptoms, serum thyroxine and TRAb, thyroid ultrasound and orbital computed tomography.

The sample comprised blood. This sequence joins TRBV7-2 and TRBJ2-4; TRBD1 agrees at 7 bases. This TCR was recovered from a woman in her twenties or thirties with Graves' hyperthyroidism. CDR3 nucleotides: TGTGCCAGCAGCCCCCAAGGGGGCGAAAACATTCAGTACTTC. Translated, it gives CASSPQGGENIQYF.